This is a list of T cell receptor beta chains from one sample in a study of circulating CD8 cells and anti-PD-1 response in melanoma. TCRdb reanalysed the reads using MiXCR and keeps one entry per CDR3 protein. The table lists approximately 500 distinct CDR3 sequences, roughly 10% of them singletons. Sequenced here: CD8+ T cells from PBMCs, sampled at baseline or after one month of anti-PD-1 therapy (not recorded which). These receptors came from a human donor with melanoma. CDR3s include the opening cysteine and the closing phenylalanine or tryptophan. A D gene is named only where the DNA matches it firmly. Each size is once, few, many or a size class.

V gene	J gene	clone size	D gene	CDR3 DNA	CDR3 protein
TRBV7-6	TRBJ2-7	medium-sized	-	TGTGCCAGCAGCCAAAACGAGGGGCGCGAGCAGTACTTC	CASSQNEGREQYF
TRBV28	TRBJ1-6	medium-sized	-	TGTGCCAGCAGTCCGGTGGGGGGCGAGGATAATTCACCCCTCCACTTT	CASSPVGGEDNSPLHF
TRBV12-3/TRBV12-4	TRBJ2-1	large	-	TGTGCCAGCAGTTTTATTTACAATGAGCAGTTCTTC	CASSFIYNEQFF
TRBV18	TRBJ2-7	large	-	TGTGCCAGCTCACCAGTCCGGACCTCCTACGAGCAGTACTTC	CASSPVRTSYEQYF
TRBV7-3	TRBJ2-1	large	-	TGTGCCAGCAGCCTCCAAAACCCAGCGGTATACAATGAGCAGTTCTTC	CASSLQNPAVYNEQFF
TRBV2	TRBJ2-7	large	-	TGTGCCAGCATGATCTACGAGCAGTACTTC	CASMIYEQYF